This T cell receptor beta chain originates from a study of cytotoxic CD8 clonotypes in ibrutinib-treated CLL. Study details: Among patients, around 25 responded partially and 2 completely; roughly 14 then stayed remitted and around 12 progressed after median around 66 months. Response material was collected after a median about 11 months of treatment, range 6 to 36.

General observations from the study: Treatment saw public clonotypes, which were uncommon, either contract or stay stable.

For TCR beta libraries, roughly 1.9 micrograms of genomic DNA were obtained from cryopreserved PBMCs. Data came from immunoSEQ multiplex PCR; TCRdb stores just in-frame clones and leaves some out. This sample has under 300,000 clones; less than 75% occur once, and the top ten carry approximately 15%. On this clone: Its cognate antigen is unknown.

This CDR3 has 15 amino acids. Germline V gives CDR1 GTSNPN, CDR2 SVGIG (reference sequence). With 1 base clipped from V and 1 base from J, the junction kept 6 bases outside the gene matches. This specimen was PBMCs, taken after 24 months of ibrutinib treatment. This chain uses TRBV30 with TRBJ1-1; 7 positions agree with TRBD1. This receptor was identified in a human donor with chronic lymphocytic leukemia. The CDR3 loop is CAWSAGTGANTEAFF. The CDR3 nucleotides are TGTGCCTGGAGTGCGGGAACAGGGGCGAACACTGAAGCTTTCTTT.